A single sample gave rise to the 8 T cell receptor beta chains below, sequenced in a study of blood T cells in healthy people across ages (dated by TCRdb to about 2015). Receptor libraries were prepared by 5' RACE. Sequencing instrument: Illumina HiSeq 2500. A second PCR of roughly 7 to 11 cycles was performed with a sample-barcoded 5' primer and a J-beta primer mix. Through fastp at Q25 and MiXCR, TCRdb rebuilt clones from the public reads, retaining in-frame beta chains. Each entry merges the rows of one CDR3 protein and shows their most common DNA and genes. In this sample the table shows more than 900,000 distinct CDR3 sequences, roughly a quarter of which occur a single time. The ten largest clones add up to 0.65% to 0.95% of the sample. These same records also appear under a second study, on T cells of mothers and their children.

Sequencing was performed on blood. These TCRs come from a girl aged 2-9 years in good health.

This clonotype was seen a few times. This chain connects TRBV18 to TRBJ1-6; D remains unclear. The CDR3 spans 15 residues. Per the germline V gene, CDR1 is KGHSH and CDR2 is LQKENI. V was shortened by 2 bases and J by 10 bases, with 15 bases between the two germline ends. The CDR3 reads CASSPDGLFLSPLHF. The CDR3 region has the DNA TGTGCCAGCTCACCAGACGGGCTCTTCCTCTCACCCCTCCACTTT. The full variable domain, in which reference TRBV18 and TRBJ1-6 provide the parts outside the CDR3, is NAGVMQNPRHLVRRRGQEARLRCSPMKGHSHVYWYRQLPEEGLKFMVYLQKENIIDESGMPKERFSAEFPKEGPSILRIQQVVRGDSAAYFCASSPDGLFLSPLHFGNGTRLTVT.

The CDR3 sequence: CASSLYGLEKTQYF. The CDR3 DNA follows: TGCGCCAGCAGCTTGTATGGACTCGAGAAGACCCAGTACTTC. The chain has TRBV5-1 and TRBJ2-1, with D perhaps TRBD2 (5 bases). The DNA end lines up better with TRBJ2-5; the J call may be wrong. Germline loops: CDR1 SGHRS, CDR2 YFSETQ. This CDR3 spans 14 amino acids.

The gene calls are TRBV6-5 and TRBJ2-5; D is undetermined. Germline-derived CDR1 and CDR2 are MNHEY and SVGAGI. V was pared by 6 bases and J by 6 bases, with 14 bases between. This CDR3 is 13 amino acids long. CDR3 DNA sequence: TGTGCCAGCAGCTACGTGGTCGGGCAGACCCAGTACTTC. Encoded protein: CASSYVVGQTQYF.

The chain carries TRBV10-3 and TRBJ2-5; tentative D call: TRBD2 (6 bases). Looked up from germline, CDR1 is ENHRY and CDR2 is SYGVKD. Trimming cost V 4 bases and J 3 bases, with 9 bases left between them. The CDR3 totals 13 residues. The CDR3 DNA follows: TGTGCCATCAGTGGGACTACCAAAGAGACCCAGTACTTC. Amino acid sequence: CAISGTTKETQYF.

This clonotype appeared a few times. V is TRBV20-1 and J is TRBJ2-5, with 9 bases lining up with TRBD2. Germline lookup yields CDR1 DFQATT and CDR2 SNEGSKA (reference sequence). This CDR3 contains 13 residues. V trimming: 6 bases; J trimming: 5 bases; junction bases outside the gene matches: 7. CDR3 coding DNA: TGCAGTGCGGAGAGGACTAGCGCCGAGACCCAGTACTTC. Protein product: CSAERTSAETQYF.

In this sample, this clonotype turned up once. This chain's CDR3 is CASSTYLGPGELFF. The CDR3 DNA sequence: TGTGCCAGCAGTACCTACCTAGGACCCGGGGAGCTGTTTTTT. The chain uses TRBV28 and TRBJ2-2; D not resolved. From germline, CDR1 is MDHEN and CDR2 SYDVKM. CDR3 length: 14 amino acids. The V end was cut by 5 bases, the J end by 6 bases, with 13 bases between.

This clonotype showed up many times. The DNA for the CDR3 is TGCGCCAGCGGGAAGGACGGGCAACCCACAGATACGCAGTATTTT. This translates into CASGKDGQPTDTQYF. The rearrangement links TRBV5-1 to TRBJ2-3; D remains unclear. CDR1 SGHRS and CDR2 YFSETQ come from the germline V gene. This CDR3 region has 15 residues. Between the trimmed V and J ends, which lost 7 bases and 2 bases, there was a span of 17 bases. Full variable domain (outside the CDR3, taken from reference TRBV5-1 and TRBJ2-3): KAGVTQTPRYLIKTRGQQVTLSCSPISGHRSVSWYQQTPGQGLQFLFEYFSETQRNKGNFPGRFSGRQFSNSRSEMNVSTLELGDSALYLCASGKDGQPTDTQYFGPGTRLTVL.

In this sample, this clonotype turned up a few times. The chain couples TRBV28 to TRBJ1-2; D gene uncertain. This CDR3 comprises 12 residues. Between the trimmed V and J ends, which lost 7 bases and 0 bases, there was a span of 6 bases. Germline V gene lookup returns CDR1 MDHEN and CDR2 SYDVKM. CDR3 in DNA: TGTGCCAGCACGGGAACTAACTATGGCTACACCTTC. This codes for CASTGTNYGYTF.